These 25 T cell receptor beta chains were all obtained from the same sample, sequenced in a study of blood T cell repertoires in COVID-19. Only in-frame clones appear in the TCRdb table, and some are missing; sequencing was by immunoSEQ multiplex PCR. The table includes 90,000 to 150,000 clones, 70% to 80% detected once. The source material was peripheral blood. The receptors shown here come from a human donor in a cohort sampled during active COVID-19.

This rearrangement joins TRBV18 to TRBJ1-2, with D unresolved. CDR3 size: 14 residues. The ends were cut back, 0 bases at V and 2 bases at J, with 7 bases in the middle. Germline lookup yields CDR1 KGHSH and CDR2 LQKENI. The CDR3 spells CASSPPSRNYGYTF. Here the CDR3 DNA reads TGTGCCAGCTCACCACCCTCCCGGAACTATGGCTACACCTTC.

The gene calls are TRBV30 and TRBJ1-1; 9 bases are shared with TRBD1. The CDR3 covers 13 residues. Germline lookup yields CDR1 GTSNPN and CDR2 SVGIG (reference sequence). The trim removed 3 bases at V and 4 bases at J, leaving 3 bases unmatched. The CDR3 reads CAWRTGGSTEAFF. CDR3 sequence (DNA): TGTGCCTGGAGGACAGGGGGGAGCACTGAAGCTTTCTTT.

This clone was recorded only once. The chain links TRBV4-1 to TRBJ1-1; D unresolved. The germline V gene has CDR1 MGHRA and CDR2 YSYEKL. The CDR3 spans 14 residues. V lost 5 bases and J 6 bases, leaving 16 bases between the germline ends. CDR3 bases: TGCGCCAGCAGCTTCCCGGTCGCCGGGGCTGAAGCTTTCTTT. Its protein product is CASSFPVAGAEAFF.

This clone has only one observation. This chain's CDR3 is CASSLSLAAHEQYF. Written as DNA, the CDR3 is TGTGCCAGCAGTTTAAGTCTAGCGGCCCACGAGCAGTACTTC. The rearrangement uses TRBV28 and TRBJ2-7, with 7 bases identical to TRBD2. This CDR3 contains 14 residues. The germline V gene has CDR1 MDHEN and CDR2 SYDVKM. The V gene end was trimmed by 2 bases and the J gene end by 5 bases; junction bases not matched to a gene: 6.

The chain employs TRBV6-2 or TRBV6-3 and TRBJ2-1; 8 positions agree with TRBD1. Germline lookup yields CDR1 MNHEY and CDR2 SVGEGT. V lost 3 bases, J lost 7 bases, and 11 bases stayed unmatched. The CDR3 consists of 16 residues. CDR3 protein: CASSYNRGSTTNEQFF. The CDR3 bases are TGTGCCAGCAGTTATAACAGGGGGTCTACCACGAATGAGCAGTTCTTC.

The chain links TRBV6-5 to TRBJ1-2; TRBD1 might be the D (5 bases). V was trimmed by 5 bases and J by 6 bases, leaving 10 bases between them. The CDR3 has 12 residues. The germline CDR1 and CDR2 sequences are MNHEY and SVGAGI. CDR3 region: CASSPGGHGYTF. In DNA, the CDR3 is TGTGCCAGCAGTCCGGGGGGTCATGGCTACACCTTC.

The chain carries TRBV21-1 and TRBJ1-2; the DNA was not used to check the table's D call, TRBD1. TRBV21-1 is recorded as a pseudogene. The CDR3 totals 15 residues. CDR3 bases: TGTGCCAGCAGCATACCGGGACAGGGGGACTATGGCTACACCTTC. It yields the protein CASSIPGQGDYGYTF.

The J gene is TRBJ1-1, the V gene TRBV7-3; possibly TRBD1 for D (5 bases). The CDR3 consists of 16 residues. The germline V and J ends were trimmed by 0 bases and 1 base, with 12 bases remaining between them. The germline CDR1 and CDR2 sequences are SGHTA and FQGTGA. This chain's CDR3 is CASSLTGAVGNTEAFF. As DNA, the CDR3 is TGTGCCAGCAGCTTAACAGGGGCGGTGGGGAACACTGAAGCTTTCTTT.

The CDR3 region is CASSPAGDVLTF. CDR3 bases: TGTGCCAGTAGTCCGGCAGGGGACGTCCTGACTTTC. The chain links TRBV19 to TRBJ2-6; D possibly corresponds to TRBD1 (6 bases). Germline V gene lookup returns CDR1 LNHDA and CDR2 SQIVND (reference sequence). This CDR3 is 12 amino acids long. Trimming cost V 5 bases and J 11 bases, with 10 bases left between them.

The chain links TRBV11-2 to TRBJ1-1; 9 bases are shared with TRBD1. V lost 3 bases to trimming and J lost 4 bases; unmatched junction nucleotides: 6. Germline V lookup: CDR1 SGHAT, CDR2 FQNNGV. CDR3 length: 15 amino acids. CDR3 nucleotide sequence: TGTGCCAGCAGCTTCCATTTGGGACAGGGCACTGAAGCTTTCTTT. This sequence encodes CASSFHLGQGTEAFF.

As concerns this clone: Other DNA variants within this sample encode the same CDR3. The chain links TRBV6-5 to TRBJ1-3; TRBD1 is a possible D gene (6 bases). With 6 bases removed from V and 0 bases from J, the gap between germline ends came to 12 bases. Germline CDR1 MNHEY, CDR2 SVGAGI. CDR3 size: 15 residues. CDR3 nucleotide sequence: TGTGCCAGCAGCCGACAGGCACTCTCTGGAAACACCATATATTTT. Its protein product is CASSRQALSGNTIYF.

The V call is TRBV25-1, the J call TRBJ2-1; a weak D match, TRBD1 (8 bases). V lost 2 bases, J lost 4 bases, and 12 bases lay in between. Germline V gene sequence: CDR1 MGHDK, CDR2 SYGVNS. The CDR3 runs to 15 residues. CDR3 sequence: CASSEGQGGYNEQFF. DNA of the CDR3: TGTGCCAGCAGTGAAGGACAGGGAGGGTACAATGAGCAGTTCTTC.

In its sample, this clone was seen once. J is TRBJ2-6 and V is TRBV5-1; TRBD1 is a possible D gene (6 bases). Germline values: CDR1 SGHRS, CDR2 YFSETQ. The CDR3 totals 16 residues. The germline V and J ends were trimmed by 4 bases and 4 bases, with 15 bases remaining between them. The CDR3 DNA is TGCGCCAGCAGCCTCCGACAGGCTACGGGGGCCAACGTCCTGACTTTC. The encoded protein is CASSLRQATGANVLTF.

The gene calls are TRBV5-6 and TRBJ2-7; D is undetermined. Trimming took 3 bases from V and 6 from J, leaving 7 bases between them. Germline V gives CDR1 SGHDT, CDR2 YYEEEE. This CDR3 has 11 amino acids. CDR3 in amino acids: CASSSRGEQYF. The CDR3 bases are TGTGCCAGCAGCTCGAGAGGCGAGCAGTACTTC.

CDR3 residues: CASSPQRALAEQYF. The CDR3 DNA reads TGTGCCAGCAGCCCCCAGCGGGCTTTGGCCGAGCAGTACTTC. V usage is TRBV7-9 and J usage is TRBJ2-7; D might be TRBD2 (6 bases). V was trimmed by 5 bases and J by 6 bases, leaving 17 bases between them. The CDR3 sequence is 14 residues long. The V gene's germline CDR1 is SEHNR and CDR2 FQNEAQ (reference sequence).

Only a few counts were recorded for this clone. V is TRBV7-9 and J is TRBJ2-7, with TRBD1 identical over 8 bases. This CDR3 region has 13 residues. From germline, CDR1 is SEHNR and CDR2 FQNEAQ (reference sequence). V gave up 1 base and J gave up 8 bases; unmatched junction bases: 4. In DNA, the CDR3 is TGTGCCAGCAGCTTAGGGACAGGGTCACAGCAGTACTTC. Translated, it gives CASSLGTGSQQYF.

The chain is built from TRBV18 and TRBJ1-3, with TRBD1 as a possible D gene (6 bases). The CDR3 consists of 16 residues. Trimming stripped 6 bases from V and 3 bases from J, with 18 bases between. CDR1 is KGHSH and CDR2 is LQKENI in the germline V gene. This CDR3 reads CASSPNRDTSGNTIYF. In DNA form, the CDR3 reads TGTGCCAGCTCTCCAAACCGGGACACAAGTGGAAACACCATATATTTT.

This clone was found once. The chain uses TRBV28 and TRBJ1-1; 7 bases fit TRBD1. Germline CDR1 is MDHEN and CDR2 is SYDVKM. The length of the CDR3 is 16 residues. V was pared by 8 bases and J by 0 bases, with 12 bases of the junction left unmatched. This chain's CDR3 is CASRPRGGGLNTEAFF. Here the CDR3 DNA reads TGTGCCAGCCGCCCCCGAGGGGGCGGGTTGAACACTGAAGCTTTCTTT.

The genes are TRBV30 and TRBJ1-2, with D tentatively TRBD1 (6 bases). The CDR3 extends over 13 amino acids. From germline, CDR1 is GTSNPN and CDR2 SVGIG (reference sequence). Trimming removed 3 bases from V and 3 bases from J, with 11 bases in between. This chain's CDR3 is CAWRHGQHYGYTF. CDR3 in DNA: TGTGCCTGGAGACATGGACAGCACTATGGCTACACCTTC.

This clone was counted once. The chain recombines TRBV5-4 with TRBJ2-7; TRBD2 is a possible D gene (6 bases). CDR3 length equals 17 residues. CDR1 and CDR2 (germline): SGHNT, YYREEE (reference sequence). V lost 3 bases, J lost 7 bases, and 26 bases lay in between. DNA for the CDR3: TGTGCCAGCAGCTCCCTTAGGGATTATCGGGAGCTCGGAGAGCAGTACTTC. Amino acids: CASSSLRDYRELGEQYF.

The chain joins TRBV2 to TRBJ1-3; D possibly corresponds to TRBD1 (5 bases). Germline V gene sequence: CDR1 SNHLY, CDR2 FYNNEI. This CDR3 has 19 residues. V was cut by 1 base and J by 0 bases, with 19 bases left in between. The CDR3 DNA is TGTGCCAGCAGTGAAGACCTCTTCTGGACACTATCCTCTGGAAACACCATATATTTT. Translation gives CASSEDLFWTLSSGNTIYF. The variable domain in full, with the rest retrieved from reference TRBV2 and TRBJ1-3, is EPEVTQTPSHQVTQMGQEVILRCVPISNHLYFYWYRQILGQKVEFLVSFYNNEISEKSEIFDDQFSVERPDGSNFTLKIRSTKLEDSAMYFCASSEDLFWTLSSGNTIYFGEGSWLTVV.

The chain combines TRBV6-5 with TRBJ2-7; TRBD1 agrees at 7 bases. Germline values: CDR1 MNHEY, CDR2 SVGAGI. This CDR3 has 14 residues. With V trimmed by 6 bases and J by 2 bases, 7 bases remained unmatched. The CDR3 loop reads CASSRTGSTYEQYF. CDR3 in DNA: TGTGCCAGCAGCCGGACAGGTTCTACCTACGAGCAGTACTTC.

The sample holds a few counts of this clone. The chain's CDR3 is CASRKSCISVSNQPQHF. CDR3 bases: TGTGCCAGCAGAAAAAGCTGTATATCGGTTAGCAATCAGCCCCAGCATTTT. The chain joins TRBV21-1 to TRBJ1-5. TRBV21-1 is labeled a pseudogene. CDR3 length: 17 amino acids.

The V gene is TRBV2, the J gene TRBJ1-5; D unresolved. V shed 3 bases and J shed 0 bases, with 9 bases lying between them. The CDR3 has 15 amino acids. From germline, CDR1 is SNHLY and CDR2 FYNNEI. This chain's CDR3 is CASSENGYSNQPQHF. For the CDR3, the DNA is TGTGCCAGCAGTGAGAACGGGTATAGCAATCAGCCCCAGCATTTT.

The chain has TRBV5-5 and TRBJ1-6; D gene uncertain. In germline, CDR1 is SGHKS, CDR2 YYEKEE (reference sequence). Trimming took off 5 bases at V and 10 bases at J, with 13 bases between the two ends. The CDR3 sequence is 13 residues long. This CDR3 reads CASSREDGSPLHF. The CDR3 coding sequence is TGTGCCAGCAGTCGGGAGGACGGATCACCCCTCCACTTT.